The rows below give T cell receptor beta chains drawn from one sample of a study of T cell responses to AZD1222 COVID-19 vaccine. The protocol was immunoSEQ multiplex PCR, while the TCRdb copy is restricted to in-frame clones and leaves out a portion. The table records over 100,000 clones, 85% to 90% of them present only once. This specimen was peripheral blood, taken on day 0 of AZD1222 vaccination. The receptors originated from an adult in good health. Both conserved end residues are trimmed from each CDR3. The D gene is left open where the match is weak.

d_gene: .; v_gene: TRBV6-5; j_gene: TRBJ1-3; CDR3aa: ASSYSTGTGSTIY
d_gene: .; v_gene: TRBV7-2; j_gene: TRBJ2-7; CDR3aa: ASSSLRTRTTGEQY
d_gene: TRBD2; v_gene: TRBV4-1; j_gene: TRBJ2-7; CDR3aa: ASSQVAGLGGRSYEQY
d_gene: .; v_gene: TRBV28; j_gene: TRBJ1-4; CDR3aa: ASSLGGPGEKLF
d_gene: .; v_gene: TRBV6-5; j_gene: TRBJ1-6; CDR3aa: ASSRLRETAPLH
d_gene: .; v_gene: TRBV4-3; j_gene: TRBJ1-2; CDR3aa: ASSQEGPGQGGGYT
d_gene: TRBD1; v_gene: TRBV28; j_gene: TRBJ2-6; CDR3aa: ASSLPGGSGANVLT
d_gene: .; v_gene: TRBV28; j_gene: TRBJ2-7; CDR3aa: ASSFPTYEQY
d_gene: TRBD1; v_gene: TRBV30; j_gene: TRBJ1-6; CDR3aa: AWSFGTANSPLH
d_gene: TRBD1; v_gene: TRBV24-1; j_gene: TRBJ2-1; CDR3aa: ATSDWTGGDNEQF
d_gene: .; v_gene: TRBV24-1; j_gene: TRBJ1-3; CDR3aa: ATSEGTGNTIY
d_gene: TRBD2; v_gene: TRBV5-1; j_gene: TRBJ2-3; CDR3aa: ASSSPGLAGDIQDTQY
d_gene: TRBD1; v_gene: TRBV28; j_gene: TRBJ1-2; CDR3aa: ASRTATGGDYGYT
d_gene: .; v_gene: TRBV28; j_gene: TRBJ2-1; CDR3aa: ASSLGGTITYNEQF
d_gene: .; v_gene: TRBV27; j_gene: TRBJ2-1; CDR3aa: AIAKGRAPYNEQF
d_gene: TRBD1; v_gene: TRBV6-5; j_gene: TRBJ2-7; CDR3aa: ASSSPGDRGDEQY
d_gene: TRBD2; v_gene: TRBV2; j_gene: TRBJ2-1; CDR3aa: ASSPWASGVDEQF
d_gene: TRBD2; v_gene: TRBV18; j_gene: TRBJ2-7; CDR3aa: ASSPEAGAYEQY
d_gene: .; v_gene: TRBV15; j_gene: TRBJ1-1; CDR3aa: ATSRGGGPAF
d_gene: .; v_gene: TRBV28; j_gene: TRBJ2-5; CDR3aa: ASSLGGLQETQY
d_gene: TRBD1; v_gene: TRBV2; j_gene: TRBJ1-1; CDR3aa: ASSYRGTEAF
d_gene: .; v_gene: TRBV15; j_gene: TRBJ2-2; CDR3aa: ATSRERRENTGELF
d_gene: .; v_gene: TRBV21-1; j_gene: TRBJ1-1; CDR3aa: ASSAPGLLAFEAF
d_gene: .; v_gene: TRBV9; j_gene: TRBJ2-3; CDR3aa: ASSVRGGTDTQY
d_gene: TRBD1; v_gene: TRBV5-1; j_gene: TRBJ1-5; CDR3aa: ASSQTGGLDQPQH
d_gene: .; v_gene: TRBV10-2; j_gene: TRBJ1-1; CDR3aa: ASSSGVGAF
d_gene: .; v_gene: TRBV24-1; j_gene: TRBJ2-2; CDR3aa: ATSDPTGTASGELF
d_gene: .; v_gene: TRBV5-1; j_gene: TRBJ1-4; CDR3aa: ASSRGVANEKLF
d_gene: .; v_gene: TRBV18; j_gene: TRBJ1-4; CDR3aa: ASSPGTGMTNEKLF
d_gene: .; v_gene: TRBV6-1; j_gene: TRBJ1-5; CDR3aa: ASSETRDISQPQH
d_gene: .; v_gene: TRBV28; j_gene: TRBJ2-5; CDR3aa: ASSPVPEAQY
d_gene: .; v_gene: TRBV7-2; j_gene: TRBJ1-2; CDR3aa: ASSVIRGRSNYGYT
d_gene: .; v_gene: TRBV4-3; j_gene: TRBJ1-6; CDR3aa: ASSQDRGDSPLH
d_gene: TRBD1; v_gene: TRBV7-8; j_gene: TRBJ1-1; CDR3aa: ASSLTGNTKNTEAF
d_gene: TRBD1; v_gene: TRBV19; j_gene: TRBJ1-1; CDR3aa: ASSIDTGVTEAF
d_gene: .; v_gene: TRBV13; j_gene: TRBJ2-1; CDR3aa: ASSPTGTVGPEQF
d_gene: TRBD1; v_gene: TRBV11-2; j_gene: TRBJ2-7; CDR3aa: ASSLPGGNVQY
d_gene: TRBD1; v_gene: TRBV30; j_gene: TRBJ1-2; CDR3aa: ACPDRGNYGYT
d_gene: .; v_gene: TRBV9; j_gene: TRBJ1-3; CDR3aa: ASSSSGVEAGNTIY
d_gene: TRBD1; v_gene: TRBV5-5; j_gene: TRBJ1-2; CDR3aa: ASSVQGALYGYT
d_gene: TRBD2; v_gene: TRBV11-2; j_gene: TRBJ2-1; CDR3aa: ASSLYGGRGYNEQF
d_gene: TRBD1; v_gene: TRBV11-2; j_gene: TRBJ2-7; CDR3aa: ASFDRAPTSYEQY
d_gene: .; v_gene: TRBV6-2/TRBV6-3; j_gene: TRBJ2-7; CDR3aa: ASSYSGSYYEQY
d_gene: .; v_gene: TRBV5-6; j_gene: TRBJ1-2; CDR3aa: ASSEFGTDYGYT
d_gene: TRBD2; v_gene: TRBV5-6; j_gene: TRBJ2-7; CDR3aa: ASSSAPGGPEQY
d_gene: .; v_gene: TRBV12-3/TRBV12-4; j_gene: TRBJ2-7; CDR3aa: ASRSQGGEQY
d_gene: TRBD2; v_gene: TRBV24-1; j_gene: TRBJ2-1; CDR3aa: ATSDLGTSWSEQF
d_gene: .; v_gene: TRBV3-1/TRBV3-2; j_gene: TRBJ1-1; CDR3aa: ASSQEGSLTKAF
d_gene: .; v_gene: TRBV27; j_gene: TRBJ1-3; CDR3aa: ASSLSGRISGNTIY
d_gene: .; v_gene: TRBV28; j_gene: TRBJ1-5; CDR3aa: ASIGGGPRSNQPQH
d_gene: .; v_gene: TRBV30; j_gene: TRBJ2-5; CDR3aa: AWSLGPAETQY
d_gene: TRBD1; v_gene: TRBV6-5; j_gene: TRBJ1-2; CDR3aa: ASSWGRTGDYGYT
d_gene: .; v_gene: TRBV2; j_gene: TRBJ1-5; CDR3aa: ASSGDSHQPQH
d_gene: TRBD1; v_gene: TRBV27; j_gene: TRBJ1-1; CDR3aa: ASSLRGQGALRSEAF